This TCR beta chain is from a study of control samples from healthy donors and cancer patients. TCRdb's copy holds only in-frame clones and misses some; the assay was immunoSEQ multiplex PCR. The sample shows 110,000 or so clones, 80% to 90% of them seen only once. The sequence came from a woman aged 50 to 60 in good health. Sequenced: blood.

CDR3 protein: CASSPFTGTASTDTQYF. The CDR3 DNA reads TGTGCCAGCAGCCCCTTCACGGGCACAGCTAGCACAGATACGCAGTATTTT. The genes are TRBV3-1 (or the pseudogene TRBV3-2) and TRBJ2-3; D gene ambiguous. The CDR3 totals 17 residues. Germline V CDR1 and CDR2: LGHDT, YNNKEL (reference sequence). Trimming took 4 bases from V and 0 from J, leaving 17 bases between them.